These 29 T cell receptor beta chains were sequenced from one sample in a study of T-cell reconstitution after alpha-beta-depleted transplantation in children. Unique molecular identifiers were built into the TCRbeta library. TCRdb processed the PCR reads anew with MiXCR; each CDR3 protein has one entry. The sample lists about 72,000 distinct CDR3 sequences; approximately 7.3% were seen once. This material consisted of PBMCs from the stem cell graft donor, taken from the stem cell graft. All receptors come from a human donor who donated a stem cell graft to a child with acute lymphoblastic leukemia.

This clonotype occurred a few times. In DNA form, the CDR3 reads TGTGCCAGCAGCTTTGAGGGGGAGGGAGGCGAGCAGTACTTC. This sequence encodes CASSFEGEGGEQYF. This chain links TRBV7-6 with TRBJ2-7; D is possibly TRBD2 (7 bases). With 3 bases removed from V and 6 bases from J, the gap between germline ends came to 15 bases. Per the germline V gene, CDR1 is SGHVS and CDR2 is FNYEAQ. This CDR3 is built from 14 residues.

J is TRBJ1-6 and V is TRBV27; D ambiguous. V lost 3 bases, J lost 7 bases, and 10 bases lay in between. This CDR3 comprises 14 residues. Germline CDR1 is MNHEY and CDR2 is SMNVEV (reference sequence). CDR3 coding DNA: TGTGCCAGCAGTTTGGGCCAGAGAAATTCACCCCTCCACTTT. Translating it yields CASSLGQRNSPLHF.

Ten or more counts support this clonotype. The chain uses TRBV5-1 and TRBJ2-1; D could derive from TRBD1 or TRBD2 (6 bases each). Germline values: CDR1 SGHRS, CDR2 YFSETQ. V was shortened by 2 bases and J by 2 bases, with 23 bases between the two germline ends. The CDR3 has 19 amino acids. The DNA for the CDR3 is TGCGCCAGCAGCTTCGACGGAACTACCCCCGGGGGCACCTACAATGAGCAGTTCTTC. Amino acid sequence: CASSFDGTTPGGTYNEQFF.

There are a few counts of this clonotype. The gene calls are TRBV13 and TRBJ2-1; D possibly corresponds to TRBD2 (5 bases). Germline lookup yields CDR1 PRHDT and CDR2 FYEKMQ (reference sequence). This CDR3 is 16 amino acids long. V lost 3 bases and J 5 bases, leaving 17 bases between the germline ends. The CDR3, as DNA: TGTGCCAGCAGCTTCTCCCCCGGAAGCGGAGACAATGAGCAGTTCTTC. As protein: CASSFSPGSGDNEQFF.

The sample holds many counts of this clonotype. CDR3 protein: CASTPSAGDNYGYTF. CDR3 nucleotides: TGTGCCAGCACTCCTTCGGCGGGGGATAACTATGGCTACACCTTC. The V call is TRBV2, the J call TRBJ1-2; a possible D gene is TRBD1 (5 bases). V was pared by 7 bases and J by 1 base, with 16 bases between. Germline V lookup: CDR1 SNHLY, CDR2 FYNNEI. CDR3 length equals 15 residues.

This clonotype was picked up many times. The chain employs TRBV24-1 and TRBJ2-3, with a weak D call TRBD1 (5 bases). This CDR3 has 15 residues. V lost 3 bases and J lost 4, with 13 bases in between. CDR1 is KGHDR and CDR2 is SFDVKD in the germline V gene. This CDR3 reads CATSDPQGPADTQYF. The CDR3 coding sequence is TGTGCCACCAGTGATCCCCAGGGTCCTGCAGATACGCAGTATTTT.

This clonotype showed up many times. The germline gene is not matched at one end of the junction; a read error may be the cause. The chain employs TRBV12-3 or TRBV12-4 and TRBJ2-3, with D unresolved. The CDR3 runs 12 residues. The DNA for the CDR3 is TGTGCCAGCAGCTTAGAGACGCCTACGCAGTATTTT. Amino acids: CASSLETPTQYF.

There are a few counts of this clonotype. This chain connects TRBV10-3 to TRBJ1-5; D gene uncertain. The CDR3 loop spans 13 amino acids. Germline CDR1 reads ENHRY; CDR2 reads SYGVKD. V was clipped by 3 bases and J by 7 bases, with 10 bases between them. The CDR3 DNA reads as TGTGCCATCAGTGATGAGGGAAGGCAGCCCCAGCATTTT. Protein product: CAISDEGRQPQHF.

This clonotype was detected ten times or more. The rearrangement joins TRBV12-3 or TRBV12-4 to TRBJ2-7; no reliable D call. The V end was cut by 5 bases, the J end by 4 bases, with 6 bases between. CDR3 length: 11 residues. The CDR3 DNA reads TGTGCCAGCAGTGTCGGGTACGAGCAGTACTTC. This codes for CASSVGYEQYF.

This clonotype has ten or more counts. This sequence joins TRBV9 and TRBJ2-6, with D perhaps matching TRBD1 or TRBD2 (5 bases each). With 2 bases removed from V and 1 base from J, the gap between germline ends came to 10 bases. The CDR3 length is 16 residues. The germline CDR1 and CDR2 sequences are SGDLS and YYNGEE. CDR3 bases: TGTGCCAGCAGCGTTCAGGGAGCATCTGGGGCCAACGTCCTGACTTTC. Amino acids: CASSVQGASGANVLTF.

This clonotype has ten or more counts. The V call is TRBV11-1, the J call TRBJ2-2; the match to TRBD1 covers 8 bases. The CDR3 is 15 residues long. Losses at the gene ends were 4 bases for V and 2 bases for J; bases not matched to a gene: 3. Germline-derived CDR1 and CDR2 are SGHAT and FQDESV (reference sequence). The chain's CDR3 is CASSYQGANTGELFF. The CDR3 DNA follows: TGTGCCAGCAGCTATCAGGGGGCTAACACCGGGGAGCTGTTTTTT.

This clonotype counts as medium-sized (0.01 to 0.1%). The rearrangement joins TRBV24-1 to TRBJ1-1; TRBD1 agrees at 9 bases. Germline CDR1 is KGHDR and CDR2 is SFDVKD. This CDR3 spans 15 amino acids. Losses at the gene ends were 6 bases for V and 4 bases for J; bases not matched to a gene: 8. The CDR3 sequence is CATSWRQGGLTEAFF. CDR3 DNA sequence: TGTGCCACCAGTTGGAGACAGGGGGGACTCACTGAAGCTTTCTTT.

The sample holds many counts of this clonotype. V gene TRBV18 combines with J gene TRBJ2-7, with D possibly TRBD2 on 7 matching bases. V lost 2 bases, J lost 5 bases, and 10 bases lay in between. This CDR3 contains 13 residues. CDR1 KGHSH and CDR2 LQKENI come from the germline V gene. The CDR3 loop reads CASSPWGGDEQYF. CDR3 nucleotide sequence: TGTGCCAGCTCACCATGGGGGGGCGACGAGCAGTACTTC.

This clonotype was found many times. The CDR3 sequence is CASRSLPLNTEAFF. Written as DNA, the CDR3 is TGTGCCAGCAGGTCTCTACCGTTGAACACTGAAGCTTTCTTT. The chain uses TRBV6-6 and TRBJ1-1; unclear D gene. CDR1 and CDR2 from the germline V gene are MNHNY and SVGAGI (reference sequence). The V and J ends lost 6 bases and 0 bases respectively, with 11 bases between them. The CDR3 spans 14 residues.

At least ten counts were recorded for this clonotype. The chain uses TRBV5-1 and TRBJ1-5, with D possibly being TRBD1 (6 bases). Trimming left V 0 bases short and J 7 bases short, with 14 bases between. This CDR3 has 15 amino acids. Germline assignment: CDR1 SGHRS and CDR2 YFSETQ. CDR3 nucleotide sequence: TGCGCCAGCAGCTTGGAAGGCGGGACACAGCAGCCCCAGCATTTT. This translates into CASSLEGGTQQPQHF. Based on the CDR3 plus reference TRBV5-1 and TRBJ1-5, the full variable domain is KAGVTQTPRYLIKTRGQQVTLSCSPISGHRSVSWYQQTPGQGLQFLFEYFSETQRNKGNFPGRFSGRQFSNSRSEMNVSTLELGDSALYLCASSLEGGTQQPQHFGDGTRLSIL.

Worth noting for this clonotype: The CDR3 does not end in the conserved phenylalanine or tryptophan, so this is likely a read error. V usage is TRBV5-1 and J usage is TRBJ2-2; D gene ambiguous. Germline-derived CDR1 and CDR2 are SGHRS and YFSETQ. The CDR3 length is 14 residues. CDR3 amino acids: CASSSRLLSGELFC. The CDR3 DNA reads TGTGCCAGCAGCTCCAGGCTGCTCAGCGGGGAGCTGTTTTGT.

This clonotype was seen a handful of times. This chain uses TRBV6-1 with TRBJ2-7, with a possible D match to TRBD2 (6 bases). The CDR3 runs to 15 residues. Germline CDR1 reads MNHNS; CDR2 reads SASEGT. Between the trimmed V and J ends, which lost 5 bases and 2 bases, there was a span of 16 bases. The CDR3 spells CASSQTGGATYEQYF. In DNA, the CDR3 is TGTGCCAGCAGTCAAACTGGAGGGGCAACCTACGAGCAGTACTTC.

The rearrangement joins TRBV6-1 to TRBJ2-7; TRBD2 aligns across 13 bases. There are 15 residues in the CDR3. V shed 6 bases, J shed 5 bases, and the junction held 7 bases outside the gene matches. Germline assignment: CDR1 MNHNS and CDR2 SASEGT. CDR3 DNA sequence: TGTGCCAGCAGCCGGACTAGCGGGAGTTCCCACGAGCAGTACTTC. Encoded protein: CASSRTSGSSHEQYF.

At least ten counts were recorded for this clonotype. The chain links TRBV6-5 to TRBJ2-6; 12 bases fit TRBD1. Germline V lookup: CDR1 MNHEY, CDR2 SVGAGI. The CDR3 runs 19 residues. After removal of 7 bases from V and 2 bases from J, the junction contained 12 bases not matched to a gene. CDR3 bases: TGTGCCAGCACCCGAGCGACCGGGACAGGGGGCACTGGGGCCAACGTCCTGACTTTC. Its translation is CASTRATGTGGTGANVLTF.

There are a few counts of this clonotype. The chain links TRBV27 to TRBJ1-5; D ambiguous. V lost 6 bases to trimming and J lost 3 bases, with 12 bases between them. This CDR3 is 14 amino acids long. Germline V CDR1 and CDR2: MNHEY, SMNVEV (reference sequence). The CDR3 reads CASRRDGHNQPQHF. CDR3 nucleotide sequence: TGTGCCAGCAGGAGGGATGGGCACAATCAGCCCCAGCATTTT.

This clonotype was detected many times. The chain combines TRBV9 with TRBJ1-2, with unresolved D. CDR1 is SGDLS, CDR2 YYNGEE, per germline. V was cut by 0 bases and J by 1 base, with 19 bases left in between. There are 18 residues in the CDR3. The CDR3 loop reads CASSVDGGALSLNYGYTF. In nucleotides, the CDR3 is TGTGCCAGCAGCGTAGACGGAGGAGCCTTAAGCCTTAACTATGGCTACACCTTC.

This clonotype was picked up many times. This CDR3 reads CASSSGTGFFEAFF. The CDR3 DNA is TGTGCCAGCAGTTCCGGGACAGGGTTTTTTGAAGCTTTCTTT. The V call is TRBV7-9, the J call TRBJ1-1, with 9 bases aligning to TRBD1. V shed 6 bases, J shed 7 bases, and the junction held 9 bases outside the gene matches. The CDR3 totals 14 residues. Germline V lookup: CDR1 SEHNR, CDR2 FQNEAQ (reference sequence).

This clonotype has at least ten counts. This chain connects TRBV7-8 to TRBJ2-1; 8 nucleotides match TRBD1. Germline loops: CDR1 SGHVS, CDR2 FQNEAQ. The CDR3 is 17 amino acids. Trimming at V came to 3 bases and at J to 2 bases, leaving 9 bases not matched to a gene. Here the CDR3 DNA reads TGTGCCAGCAGCTTGGCTGACAGGGGAGGTCCCTACAATGAGCAGTTCTTC. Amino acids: CASSLADRGGPYNEQFF.

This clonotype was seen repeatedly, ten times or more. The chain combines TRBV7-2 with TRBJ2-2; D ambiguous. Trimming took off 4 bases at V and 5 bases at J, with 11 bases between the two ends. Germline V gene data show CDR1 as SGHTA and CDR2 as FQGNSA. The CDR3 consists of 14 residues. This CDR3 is CASSSLVGTGELFF. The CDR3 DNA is TGTGCCAGCAGCTCTCTAGTTGGGACCGGGGAGCTGTTTTTT.

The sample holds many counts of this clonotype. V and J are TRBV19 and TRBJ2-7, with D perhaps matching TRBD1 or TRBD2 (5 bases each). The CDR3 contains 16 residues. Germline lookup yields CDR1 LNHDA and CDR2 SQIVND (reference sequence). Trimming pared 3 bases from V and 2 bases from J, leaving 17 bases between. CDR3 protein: CASSILPGTGTYEQYF. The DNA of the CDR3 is TGTGCCAGTAGTATCCTCCCCGGGACGGGTACCTACGAGCAGTACTTC.

CDR3 amino acids: CASSLETGDGQPQHF. CDR3 DNA: TGTGCCAGCAGCTTAGAGACAGGGGATGGTCAGCCCCAGCATTTT. The V call is TRBV11-2, the J call TRBJ1-5; 8 bases align to TRBD1. CDR1 SGHAT and CDR2 FQNNGV come from the germline V gene. J lost 6 bases, V lost 0 bases, and 4 bases had no gene match. This CDR3 spans 15 amino acids. Using reference TRBV11-2 and TRBJ1-5 for the parts outside the CDR3, the full variable domain is EAGVAQSPRYKIIEKRQSVAFWCNPISGHATLYWYQQILGQGPKLLIQFQNNGVVDDSQLPKDRFSAERLKGVDSTLKIQPAKLEDSAVYLCASSLETGDGQPQHFGDGTRLSIL.

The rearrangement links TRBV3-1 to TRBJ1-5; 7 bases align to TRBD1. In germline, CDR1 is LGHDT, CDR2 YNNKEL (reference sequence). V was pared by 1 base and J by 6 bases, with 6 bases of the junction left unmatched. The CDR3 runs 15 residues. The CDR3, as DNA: TGTGCCAGCAGCCAAGGCGGGCCAGGGGGTCAGCCCCAGCATTTT. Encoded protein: CASSQGGPGGQPQHF. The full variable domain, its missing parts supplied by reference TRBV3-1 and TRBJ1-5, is DTAVSQTPKYLVTQMGNDKSIKCEQNLGHDTMYWYKQDSKKFLKIMFSYNNKELIINETVPNRFSPKSPDKAHLNLHINSLELGDSAVYFCASSQGGPGGQPQHFGDGTRLSIL.

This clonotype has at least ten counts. The chain's CDR3 is CASSLARDSNQPQHF. The CDR3 nucleotides are TGTGCCAGCAGCTTAGCACGGGACAGTAATCAGCCCCAGCATTTT. This sequence joins TRBV7-8 and TRBJ1-5, with 7 bases identical to TRBD1. Germline CDR1 SGHVS, CDR2 FQNEAQ. The CDR3 consists of 15 residues. J gave up 4 bases and V 0 bases, and 3 bases lay outside the gene matches.

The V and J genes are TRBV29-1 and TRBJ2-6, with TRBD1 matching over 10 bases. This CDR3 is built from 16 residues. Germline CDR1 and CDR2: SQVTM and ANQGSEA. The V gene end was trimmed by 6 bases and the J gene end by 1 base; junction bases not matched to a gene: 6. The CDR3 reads CSVGDRGSSGANVLTF. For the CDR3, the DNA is TGCAGCGTGGGGGACAGGGGAAGTTCTGGGGCCAACGTCCTGACTTTC.